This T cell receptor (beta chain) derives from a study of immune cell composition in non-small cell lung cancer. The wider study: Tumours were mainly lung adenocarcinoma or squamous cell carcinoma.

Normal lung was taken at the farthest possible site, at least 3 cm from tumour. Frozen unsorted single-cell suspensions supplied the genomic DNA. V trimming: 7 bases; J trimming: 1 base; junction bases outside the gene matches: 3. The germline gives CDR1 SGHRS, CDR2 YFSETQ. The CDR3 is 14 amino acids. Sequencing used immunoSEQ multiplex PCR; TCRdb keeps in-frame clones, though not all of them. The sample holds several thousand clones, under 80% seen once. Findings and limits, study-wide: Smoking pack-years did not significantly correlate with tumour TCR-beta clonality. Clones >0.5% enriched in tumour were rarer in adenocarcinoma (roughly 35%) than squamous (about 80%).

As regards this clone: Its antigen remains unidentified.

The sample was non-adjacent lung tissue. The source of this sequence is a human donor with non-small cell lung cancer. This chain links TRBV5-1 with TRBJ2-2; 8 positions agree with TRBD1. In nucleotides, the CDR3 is TGCGCCAGCGCTGGGACAGGGAACACCGGGGAGCTGTTTTTT. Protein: CASAGTGNTGELFF. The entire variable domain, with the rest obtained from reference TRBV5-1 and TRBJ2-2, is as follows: KAGVTQTPRYLIKTRGQQVTLSCSPISGHRSVSWYQQTPGQGLQFLFEYFSETQRNKGNFPGRFSGRQFSNSRSEMNVSTLELGDSALYLCASAGTGNTGELFFGEGSRLTVL.